This TCR beta chain was profiled in a study of T cells in localized non-small cell lung cancer. The study, taken as a whole, reports: With higher T cell density in blood came longer overall survival. A median approximately 60 of the top 100 tumor clones appeared in adjacent lung. In uninvolved adjacent lung, T cell clonality reached its highest value, exceeding tumor.

Trimming took 2 bases from V and 2 from J, leaving 9 bases between them. CDR3 length: 14 residues. Germline-derived CDR1 and CDR2 are ENHRY and SYGVKD. Assay: immunoSEQ multiplex PCR; the TCRdb copy retains only in-frame clones and omits some. The table has fewer than 15,000 clones, around 84% seen once. As concerns this clone: Antigen unknown.

The sequencing here drew on peripheral blood, taken before any cancer treatment. The rearrangement joins TRBV10-3 to TRBJ1-2; a weak D match, TRBD1 (5 bases). The sequence was obtained from a male donor aged 60 or over with stage III lung adenocarcinoma. Here the CDR3 DNA reads TGTGCCATCAGTGAGGCAGGGCGAAACTATGGCTACACCTTC. Its protein product is CAISEAGRNYGYTF.